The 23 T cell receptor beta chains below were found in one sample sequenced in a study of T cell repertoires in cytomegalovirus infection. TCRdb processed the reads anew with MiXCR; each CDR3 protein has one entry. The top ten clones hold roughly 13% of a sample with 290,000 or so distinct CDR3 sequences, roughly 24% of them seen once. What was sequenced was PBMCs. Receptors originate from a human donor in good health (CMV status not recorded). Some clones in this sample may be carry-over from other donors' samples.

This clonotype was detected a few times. CDR3 DNA sequence: TGTGCCAGCAGCGGAACAGGGGCGGGCTCTGAAGCTTTCTTT. It codes for CASSGTGAGSEAFF. The chain joins TRBV9 to TRBJ1-1, with 7 bases lining up with TRBD1. This CDR3 spans 14 amino acids. V trimming: 3 bases; J trimming: 6 bases; junction bases outside the gene matches: 8. Looked up from germline, CDR1 is SGDLS and CDR2 is YYNGEE.

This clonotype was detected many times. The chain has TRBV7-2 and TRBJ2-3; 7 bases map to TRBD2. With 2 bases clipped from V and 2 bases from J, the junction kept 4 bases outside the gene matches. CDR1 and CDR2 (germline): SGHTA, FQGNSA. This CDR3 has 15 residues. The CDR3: CASSLSGVYTDTQYF. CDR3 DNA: TGTGCCAGCAGCTTAAGCGGGGTTTACACAGATACGCAGTATTTT. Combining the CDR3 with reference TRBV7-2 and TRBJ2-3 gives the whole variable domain GAGVSQSPSNKVTEKGKDVELRCDPISGHTALYWYRQSLGQGLEFLIYFQGNSAPDKSGLPSDRFSAERTGGSVSTLTIQRTQQEDSAVYLCASSLSGVYTDTQYFGPGTRLTVL.

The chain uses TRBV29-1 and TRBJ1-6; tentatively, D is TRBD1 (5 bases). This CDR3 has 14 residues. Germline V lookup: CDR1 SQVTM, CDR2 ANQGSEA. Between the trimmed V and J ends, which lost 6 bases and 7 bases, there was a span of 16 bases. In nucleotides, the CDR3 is TGCAGCGTCCAATCCGGGACGGGAAATTCACCCCTCCACTTT. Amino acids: CSVQSGTGNSPLHF.

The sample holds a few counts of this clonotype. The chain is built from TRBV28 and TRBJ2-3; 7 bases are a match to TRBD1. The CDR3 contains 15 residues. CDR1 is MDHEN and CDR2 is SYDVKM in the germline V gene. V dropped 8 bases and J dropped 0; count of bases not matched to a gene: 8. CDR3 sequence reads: CASQGQRTSTDTQYF. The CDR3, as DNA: TGTGCCAGCCAGGGACAGCGAACTAGCACAGATACGCAGTATTTT.

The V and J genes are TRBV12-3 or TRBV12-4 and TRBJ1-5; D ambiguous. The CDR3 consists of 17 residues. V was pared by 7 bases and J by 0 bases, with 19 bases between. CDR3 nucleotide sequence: TGTGCCAGCAATAAAGAACTATCGGACTTTAGCAATCAGCCCCAGCATTTT. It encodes CASNKELSDFSNQPQHF.

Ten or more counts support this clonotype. The CDR3 is CASTSKVRLEGGTQYF. The CDR3, as DNA: TGTGCCAGCACCTCCAAAGTAAGACTAGAGGGCGGTACGCAGTATTTT. This rearrangement joins TRBV12-3 or TRBV12-4 to TRBJ2-3, with a possible D match to TRBD2 (6 bases). The CDR3 runs to 16 residues. The V gene lost 7 bases and the J gene lost 8 bases, with 25 bases spanning the gap.

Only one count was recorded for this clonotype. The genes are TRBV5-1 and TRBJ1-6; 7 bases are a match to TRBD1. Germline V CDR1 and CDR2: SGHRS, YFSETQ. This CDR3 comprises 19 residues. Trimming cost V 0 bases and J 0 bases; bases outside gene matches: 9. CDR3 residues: CASSLDARGFGSYNSPLHF. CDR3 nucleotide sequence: TGCGCCAGCAGCTTGGATGCCAGGGGGTTTGGCTCCTATAATTCACCCCTCCACTTT.

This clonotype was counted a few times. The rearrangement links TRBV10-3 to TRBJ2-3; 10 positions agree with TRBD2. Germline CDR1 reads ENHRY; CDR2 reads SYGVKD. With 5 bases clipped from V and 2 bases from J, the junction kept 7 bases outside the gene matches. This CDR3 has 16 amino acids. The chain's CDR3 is CAISYLAGAITDTQYF. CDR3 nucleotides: TGTGCCATCAGTTACCTAGCGGGAGCGATCACAGATACGCAGTATTTT.

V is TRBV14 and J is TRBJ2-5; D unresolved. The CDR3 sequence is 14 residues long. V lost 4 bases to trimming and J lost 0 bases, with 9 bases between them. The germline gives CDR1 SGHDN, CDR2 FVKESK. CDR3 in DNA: TGTGCCAGCAGCCTCCGGTCACACCAAGAGACCCAGTACTTC. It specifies CASSLRSHQETQYF.

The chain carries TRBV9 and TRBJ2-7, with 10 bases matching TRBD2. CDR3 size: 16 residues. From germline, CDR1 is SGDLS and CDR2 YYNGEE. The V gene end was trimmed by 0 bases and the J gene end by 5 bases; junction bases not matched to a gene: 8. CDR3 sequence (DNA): TGTGCCAGCAGCGTAGCAGCGGGAGGGCCTAGCGACGAGCAGTACTTC. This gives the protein CASSVAAGGPSDEQYF.

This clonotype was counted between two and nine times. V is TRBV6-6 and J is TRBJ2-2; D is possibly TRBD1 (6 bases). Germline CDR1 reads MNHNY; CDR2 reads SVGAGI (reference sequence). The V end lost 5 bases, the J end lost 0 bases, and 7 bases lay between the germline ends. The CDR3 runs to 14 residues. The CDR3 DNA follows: TGTGCCAGCAGTCGACAGGCGAACACCGGGGAGCTGTTTTTT. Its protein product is CASSRQANTGELFF.

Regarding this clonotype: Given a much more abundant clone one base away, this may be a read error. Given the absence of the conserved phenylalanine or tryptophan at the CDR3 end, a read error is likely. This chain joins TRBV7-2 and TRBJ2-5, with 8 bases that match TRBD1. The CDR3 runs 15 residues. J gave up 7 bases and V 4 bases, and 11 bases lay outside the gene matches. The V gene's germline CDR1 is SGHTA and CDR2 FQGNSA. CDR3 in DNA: TGTGCCAGCAGCTACGCCAGTCAGGGGGCAGGGACCCAGTACTAC. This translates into CASSYASQGAGTQYY.

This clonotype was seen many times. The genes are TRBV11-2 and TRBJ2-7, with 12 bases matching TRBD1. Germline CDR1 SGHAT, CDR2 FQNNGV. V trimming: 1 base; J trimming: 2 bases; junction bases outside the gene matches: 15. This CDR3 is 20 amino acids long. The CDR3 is CASSLGPGQGAGRVAYEQYF. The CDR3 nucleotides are TGTGCCAGCAGCTTAGGCCCGGGACAGGGGGCCGGCAGGGTGGCCTACGAGCAGTACTTC.

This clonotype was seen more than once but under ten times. The CDR3, as DNA: TGCAGTGCTGCGAGCAGTACTAGCGGGTACACAGATACGCAGTATTTT. Protein product: CSAASSTSGYTDTQYF. The chain joins TRBV20-1 to TRBJ2-3, with 9 nucleotides matching TRBD2. The length of the CDR3 is 16 residues. The V gene's germline CDR1 is DFQATT and CDR2 SNEGSKA (reference sequence). The V gene end was trimmed by 5 bases and the J gene end by 2 bases; junction bases not matched to a gene: 11.

CDR3: CASSQDSRPSYEQFF. The CDR3 bases are TGTGCCAGCAGCCAAGATTCGAGACCATCATATGAGCAGTTCTTC. The genes are TRBV14 and TRBJ2-1, with D unclear. The CDR3 runs 15 residues. V lost 0 bases, J lost 8 bases, and 14 bases lay in between. Germline V lookup: CDR1 SGHDN, CDR2 FVKESK.

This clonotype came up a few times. The CDR3 region is CASSRLQGSSTDTQYF. CDR3 in DNA: TGTGCCAGCAGCCGTCTACAGGGTTCTAGCACAGATACGCAGTATTTT. The V call is TRBV5-6, the J call TRBJ2-3; D might be TRBD1 (6 bases). V shed 4 bases and J shed 0 bases, with 15 bases lying between them. Germline-derived CDR1 and CDR2 are SGHDT and YYEEEE. The CDR3 is 16 amino acids.

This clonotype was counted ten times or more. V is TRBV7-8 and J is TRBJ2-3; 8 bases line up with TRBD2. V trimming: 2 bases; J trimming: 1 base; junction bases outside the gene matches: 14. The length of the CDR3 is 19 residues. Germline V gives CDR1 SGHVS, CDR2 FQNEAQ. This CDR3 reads CASSLIGAGVVSGTDTQYF. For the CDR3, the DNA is TGTGCCAGCAGCTTAATCGGAGCGGGAGTAGTATCTGGCACAGATACGCAGTATTTT.

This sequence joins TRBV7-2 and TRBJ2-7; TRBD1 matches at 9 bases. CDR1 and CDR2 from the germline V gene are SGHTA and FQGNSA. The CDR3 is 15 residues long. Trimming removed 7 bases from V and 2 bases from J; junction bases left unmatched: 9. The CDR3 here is CASTLDRGETYEQYF. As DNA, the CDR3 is TGTGCCAGCACCCTGGACAGGGGAGAGACCTACGAGCAGTACTTC. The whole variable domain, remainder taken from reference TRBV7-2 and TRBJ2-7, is GAGVSQSPSNKVTEKGKDVELRCDPISGHTALYWYRQSLGQGLEFLIYFQGNSAPDKSGLPSDRFSAERTGGSVSTLTIQRTQQEDSAVYLCASTLDRGETYEQYFGPGTRLTVT.

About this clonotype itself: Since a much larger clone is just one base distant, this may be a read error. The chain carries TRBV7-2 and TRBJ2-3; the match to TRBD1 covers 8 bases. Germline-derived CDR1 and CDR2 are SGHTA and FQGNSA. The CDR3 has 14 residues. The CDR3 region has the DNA TGTGCCAGCAGCCGGGACAGGAGAGCAGATACGAAGTATTTT. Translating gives CASSRDRRADTKYF.

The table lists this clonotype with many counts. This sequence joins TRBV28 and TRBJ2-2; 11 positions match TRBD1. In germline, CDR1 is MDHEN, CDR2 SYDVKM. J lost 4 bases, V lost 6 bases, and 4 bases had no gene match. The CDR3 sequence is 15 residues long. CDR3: CASSSDRGRTGELFF. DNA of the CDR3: TGTGCCAGCAGCTCGGACAGGGGGCGCACCGGGGAGCTGTTTTTT.

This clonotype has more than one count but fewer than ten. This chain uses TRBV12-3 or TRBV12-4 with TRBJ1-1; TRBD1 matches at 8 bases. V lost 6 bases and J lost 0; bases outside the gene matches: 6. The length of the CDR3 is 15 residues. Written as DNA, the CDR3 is TGTGCCAGCAGCCCCGGGACAGGAGTGAACACTGAAGCTTTCTTT. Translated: CASSPGTGVNTEAFF.

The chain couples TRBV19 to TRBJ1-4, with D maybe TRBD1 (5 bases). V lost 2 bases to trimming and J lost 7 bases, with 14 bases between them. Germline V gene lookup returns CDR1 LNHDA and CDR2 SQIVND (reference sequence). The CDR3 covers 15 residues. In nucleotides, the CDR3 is TGTGCCAGTAGTATACAGGGCCCTAAGGGTGAAAAACTGTTTTTT. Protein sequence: CASSIQGPKGEKLFF.

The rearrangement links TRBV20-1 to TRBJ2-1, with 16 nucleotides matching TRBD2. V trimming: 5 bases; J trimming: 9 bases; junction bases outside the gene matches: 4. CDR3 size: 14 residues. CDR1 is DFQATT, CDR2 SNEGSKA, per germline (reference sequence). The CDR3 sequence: CSAGTSGGAGEQFF. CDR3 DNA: TGCAGTGCTGGGACTAGCGGGGGGGCCGGTGAGCAGTTCTTC.